This T cell receptor (beta chain) was captured in a study of PD-1 blockade in classical Hodgkin lymphoma. Relapses following autologous stem cell transplantation were seen in all patients, with brentuximab vedotin exposure varying. Complete response, partial response or progressive disease made up the best responses. CDR3 size: 15 residues. Per the germline V gene, CDR1 is MNHEY and CDR2 is SMNVEV (reference sequence). V lost 8 bases to trimming and J lost 3 bases, with 17 bases between them. Using immunoSEQ multiplex PCR, the repertoire was profiled, and TCRdb retains in-frame clones only, with some absent. The table records fewer than 30,000 clones, approximately 82% of them present only once.

This chain connects TRBV27 to TRBJ1-5; possible D gene TRBD1, 5 bases. The clonotype originates from a human donor with classical Hodgkin lymphoma. Sequences were derived from peripheral blood mononuclear cells (PBMCs), sampled before the second cycle of nivolumab. The CDR3 sequence is CASGPYGGNNQPQHF. The CDR3 nucleotides read TGTGCCAGCGGGCCTTATGGGGGGAACAATCAGCCCCAGCATTTT.